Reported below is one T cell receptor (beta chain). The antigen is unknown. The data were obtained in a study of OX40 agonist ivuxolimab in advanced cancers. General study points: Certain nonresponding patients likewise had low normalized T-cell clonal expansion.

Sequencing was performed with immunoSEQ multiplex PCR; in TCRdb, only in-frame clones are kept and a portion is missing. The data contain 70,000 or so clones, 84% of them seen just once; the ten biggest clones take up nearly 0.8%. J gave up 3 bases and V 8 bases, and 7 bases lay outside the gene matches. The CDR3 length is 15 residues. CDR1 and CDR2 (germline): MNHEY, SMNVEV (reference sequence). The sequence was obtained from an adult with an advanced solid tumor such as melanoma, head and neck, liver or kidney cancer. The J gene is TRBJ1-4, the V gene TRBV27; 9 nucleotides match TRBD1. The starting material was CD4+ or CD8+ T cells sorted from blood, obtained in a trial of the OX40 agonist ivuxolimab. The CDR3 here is CASADRGVSNEKLFF. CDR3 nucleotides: TGTGCCAGCGCAGACAGGGGGGTATCTAATGAAAAACTGTTTTTT.